This T cell receptor beta chain was captured by sequencing in a study of long-term antiretroviral therapy in people with HIV (dated by TCRdb to between 2021 and 2022). Looking at the study overall: Collection of the earliest samples took place about a decade ahead of the 2015 WHO recommendation for immediate ART, at a time when ART was typically delayed until CD4 counts fell. This retrospective serial study examined whether starting ART and sustained HIV suppression were associated with changes in the composition and diversity of the TRB repertoire in peripheral blood. Among the approximately 30 participants with HIV, approximately 10 were female. A total of 192 cryopreserved PBMC samples were contributed to the cohort by 30 adults with confirmed HIV infection, with samples collected serially over a mean of about 6 years (range 1-12). No cross-contamination during QIAcube processing turned up in test extractions that ran a monoclonal T-cell line alongside about 35 polyclonal samples.

Overall study outcomes, separate from this receptor: Because pre-ART samples had limited cell numbers, unsorted PBMC were profiled rather than sorted CD4+ and CD8+ T cells. Samples dated from 2004 to 2017, and the ART regimens used may be less effective than current ones. Limited PBMC availability meant only the TCR beta chain was sequenced, without alpha chain pairing. Narrower CDR3 length ranges were observed in HIV repertoires than in controls, and an antigen-experienced repertoire with only a slight naive shift after ART was suggested by the network structure. A significant increase in TRB diversity was found to be associated with ART initiation, although TRB diversity was observed to remain significantly below that of transplant donor controls even after long-term ART. Inferences about post-ART repertoire changes were limited because no data were available on ART adherence, viral resistance or therapy changes. At every time point, the repertoire was dominated by expanded TRB clones first identified before ART initiation, although this dominance fluctuated and, in many PLHIV, declined after ART.

For CDR1 and CDR2, the germline V gene lists MGHDK and SYGVNS. The CDR3 spans 13 residues, from the cysteine through the phenylalanine. Only CDR3 DNA is held: 39 bases, read in frame from base 1. The germline ends are 17 bases apart after V is trimmed by 5 bases and J by 15 bases. Participants were included only if at least one PBMC sample before ART initiation and at least two post-ART samples were available. Every participant with HIV received treatment in the United States of America. Before DNA extraction, cryopreserved samples of 1-10 million PBMC were thawed and then washed. At the time of the earliest PBMC sample for each participant with HIV, ages ranged from about 23 to 60 years. Each participant contributed PBMC samples from 1-4 timepoints before ART initiation and 2-8 timepoints after ART initiation, with a median of 7 samples. Serial HIV viral load, CD4+ T-cell count, ART history and demographic data were obtained for every participant. Genomic DNA was extracted from unsorted PBMC with a Qiagen kit on a QIAcube, processed in batches of 12 samples.

A remark on this clone: It lacks a known antigen. One base away there is no much larger clone; base qualities are not given.

The immunoSEQ hsTCRB v3.0 assay was used at survey level resolution to sequence the TRB variable region. The targeted TRB sequencing depth was roughly 40,000-55,000 T-cell genomes per sample. TRB libraries were pooled and sequenced on an Illumina MiSeq using a v3 150-cycle kit. For the original study's pipeline: Repertoire analysis was run in R within a reproducible Nextflow workflow that covered QC, data transformation and analysis. LymphoSeq2, an R package for AIRR-Seq data exploration, was used to implement custom analyses. After excluding a few samples that yielded fewer than 5000 total TRB sequences, 188 HIV repertoires remained for analysis. Among the 180 to 200 HIV repertoires that were kept, around 60 were collected before ART initiation and roughly 130 were collected after ART initiation. Repertoires were downsampled to 5000 TRB nucleotide sequences, with summary statistics averaged over 100 downsampling iterations. TRB sequences were retained for analysis only if CDR3 regions of at least seven amino acids were present. Diversity was measured with a Shannon entropy-derived clonality score and the Gini coefficient. In the repertoire networks, any two of the top 5000 CDR3 amino acid sequences were linked whenever the two sequences differed by an edit distance of one. Antigen specificity groups and MHC restriction were predicted for TRB CDR3 amino acid sequences with GLIPH2. CDR3 amino acid sequences were matched against VDJdb and McPAS-TCR to flag known CMV, EBV, HIV or tissue antigen associations. Pre-ART, post-ART and control groups were compared with Wilcoxon signed-rank tests and Holm-Bonferroni correction. TCRdb stores this immuneACCESS table with in-frame sequences only. Part of the clones is absent; in the studies checked, under half of the shortfall reflects unresolved V genes, and no reason is known for the rest. The DNA was the basis for D and trimming; V, J and clone size are from that table. The sample contains under 35,000 clones, roughly 94% of them found a single time. Clones ranked in the top ten supply around 3.8% of the sample.

The sequence came from a woman in her fifties or sixties with HIV. The sample was unsorted PBMCs, taken 5 to 5.5 years after starting antiretroviral therapy. The V and J segments used are TRBV25-1 and TRBJ1-6; the D region possibly corresponds to TRBD1 (5 bases align). The DNA sequence is as follows: TGTGCCAGCAGTTTCAGCCTCGAGGGGCGCCTCCACTTT. It specifies CASSFSLEGRLHF.